Below, one TCR beta chain is given with its context. Its cognate antigen has yet to be identified. No base quality information exists; no much larger clone differs at one position. The sample belongs to a study of CD8 T cells in Susac syndrome (dated by TCRdb to between 2018 and 2021). For the study in its entirety: Whether CD8+ T cell activation and differentiation in Susac syndrome was antigen driven was tested using repertoire sequencing.

RNA was extracted using the RNeasy kit, and about 0.45 to 1 microgram was reverse transcribed with random hexamers. TCR beta CDR3 regions were amplified with the immunoSEQ multiplex PCR assay covering 54 Vbeta and 13 Jbeta segments. Bias from PCR amplification was corrected by using a synthetic template baseline for primer optimization and for computational correction. Processing in the source paper ran as follows. Reads were assigned to V, D and J genes according to IMGT and analyzed in immunoSEQ Analyzer, with only productive sequences retained. Clonality was calculated as one minus the Shannon entropy normalized by log2 of the number of productive unique sequences. For each patient and control, public and private clones were evaluated within the 100 most prevalent clones. A clone was defined as Susac-specific if it was absent from the healthy and MS cohorts, from about a thousand published viral clones and from other ImmuneACCESS disease sequences. TCRdb passed the public sequencing reads through fastp at Q25 and MiXCR, retaining productive beta sequences. When rows share a CDR3 protein, they turn into one entry using the most common DNA and genes. TCRdb, not the original authors, processed these V and J calls. The sample profile shows around 160,000 distinct CDR3 sequences; around 95% of them were found once. Of the sample, more than 0.13% falls within the top ten clones.

High-throughput TCR beta sequencing profiled peripheral blood CD8+ and CD4+ T cells from healthy donors, Susac syndrome patients and multiple sclerosis patients. Healthy donors were included as age- and sex-matched controls. Bulk CD8+ and CD4+ T cells were purified by magnetic negative isolation, whereas CD8+ TEMRA cells were enriched by FACS. Blood was drawn into EDTA tubes, processed within 24 hours, and PBMCs were isolated by density gradient centrifugation. PBMCs destined for TCR sequencing were cryopreserved in liquid nitrogen and later thawed in a 37 °C water bath. The sorted or isolated CD4+, CD8+ and CD8+ TEMRA cells had a purity of 90% or higher. The full study reports these points: The number of individuals in the TCR sequencing and HLA analysis was recognized as being relatively small.

V is reduced by 5 bases and J by 0 bases, leaving a spacing of 7 bases between them. From the germline V gene, CDR1 is MGHRA and CDR2 is YSYEKL. The CDR3 runs 13 amino acids, cysteine and phenylalanine included. Only CDR3 DNA is held: 39 bases, read in frame from base 1. The sequencing sample was made of CD4+ T cells from PBMCs. The chain joins TRBV4-1 to TRBJ1-2; the D segment cannot be called with confidence. This TCR came from a human donor in good health. The CDR3 region reads CASSTEANYGYTF. At the DNA level, the sequence is TGCGCCAGCAGCACGGAAGCTAACTATGGCTACACCTTC.